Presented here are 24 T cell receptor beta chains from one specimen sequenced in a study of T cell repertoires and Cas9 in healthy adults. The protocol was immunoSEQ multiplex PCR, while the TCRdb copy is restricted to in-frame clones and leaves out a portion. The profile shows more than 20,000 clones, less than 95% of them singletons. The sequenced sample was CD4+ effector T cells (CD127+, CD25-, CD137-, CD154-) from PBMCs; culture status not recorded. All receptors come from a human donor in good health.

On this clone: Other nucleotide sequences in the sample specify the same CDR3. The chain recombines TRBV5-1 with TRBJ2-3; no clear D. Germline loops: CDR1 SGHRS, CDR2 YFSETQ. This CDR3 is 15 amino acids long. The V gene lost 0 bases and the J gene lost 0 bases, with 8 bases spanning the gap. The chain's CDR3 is CASSLGTTSTDTQYF. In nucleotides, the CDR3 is TGCGCCAGCAGCTTGGGTACAACTAGCACAGATACGCAGTATTTT.

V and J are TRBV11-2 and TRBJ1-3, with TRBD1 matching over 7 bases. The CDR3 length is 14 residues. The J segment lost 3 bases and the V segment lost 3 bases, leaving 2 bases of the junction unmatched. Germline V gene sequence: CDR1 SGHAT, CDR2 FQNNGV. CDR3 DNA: TGTGCCAGCAGCTTTACAGGGGATGGAAACACCATATATTTT. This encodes CASSFTGDGNTIYF. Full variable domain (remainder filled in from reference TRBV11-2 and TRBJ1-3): EAGVAQSPRYKIIEKRQSVAFWCNPISGHATLYWYQQILGQGPKLLIQFQNNGVVDDSQLPKDRFSAERLKGVDSTLKIQPAKLEDSAVYLCASSFTGDGNTIYFGEGSWLTVV.

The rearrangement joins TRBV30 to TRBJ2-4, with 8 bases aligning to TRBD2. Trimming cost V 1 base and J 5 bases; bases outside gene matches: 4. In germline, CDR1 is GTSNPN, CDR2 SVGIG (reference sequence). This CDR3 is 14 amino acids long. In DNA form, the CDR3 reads TGTGCCTGGAGTGCGGGGGGGAAACAAAACATTCAGTACTTC. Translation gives CAWSAGGKQNIQYF.

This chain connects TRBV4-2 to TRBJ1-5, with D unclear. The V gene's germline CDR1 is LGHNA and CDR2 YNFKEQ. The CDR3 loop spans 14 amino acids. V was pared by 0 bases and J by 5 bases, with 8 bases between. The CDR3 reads CASSQDRIDQPQHF. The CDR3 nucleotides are TGTGCCAGCAGCCAAGATCGTATTGATCAGCCCCAGCATTTT.

Written as DNA, the CDR3 is TGTGCCAGCTCACCAGAGATGCTCCTTCCCACAGATACGCAGTATTTT. Protein product: CASSPEMLLPTDTQYF. The genes are TRBV18 and TRBJ2-3; D is ambiguous. Per the germline V gene, CDR1 is KGHSH and CDR2 is LQKENI. Trimming took 2 bases from V and 2 from J, leaving 14 bases between them. This CDR3 is 16 amino acids long.

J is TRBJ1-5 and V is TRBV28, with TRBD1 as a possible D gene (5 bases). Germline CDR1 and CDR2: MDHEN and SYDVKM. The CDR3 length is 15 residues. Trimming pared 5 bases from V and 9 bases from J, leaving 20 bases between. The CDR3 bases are TGTGCCAGCAGTCCTCCCTGGGGGTTGTTACGGCCCCAGCATTTT. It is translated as CASSPPWGLLRPQHF.

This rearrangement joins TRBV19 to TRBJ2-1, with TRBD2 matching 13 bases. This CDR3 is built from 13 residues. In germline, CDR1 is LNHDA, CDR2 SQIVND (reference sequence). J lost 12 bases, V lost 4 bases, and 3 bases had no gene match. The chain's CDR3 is CASSKLAGGWQFF. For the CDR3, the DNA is TGTGCCAGTAGTAAACTAGCGGGGGGGTGGCAGTTCTTC.

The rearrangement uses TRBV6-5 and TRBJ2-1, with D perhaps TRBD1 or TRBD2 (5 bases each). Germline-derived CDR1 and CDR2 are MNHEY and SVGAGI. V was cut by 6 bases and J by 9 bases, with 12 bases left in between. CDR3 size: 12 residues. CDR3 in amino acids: CASRQAGGEQFF. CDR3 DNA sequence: TGTGCCAGCAGACAGGCTGGGGGTGAGCAGTTCTTC.

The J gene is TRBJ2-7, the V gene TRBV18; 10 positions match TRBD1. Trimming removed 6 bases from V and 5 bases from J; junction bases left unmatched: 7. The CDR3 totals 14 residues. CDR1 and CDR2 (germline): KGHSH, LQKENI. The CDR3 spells CASSPGTGVNEQYV. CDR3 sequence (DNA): TGTGCCAGCTCGCCAGGGACAGGGGTAAACGAGCAGTACGTC.

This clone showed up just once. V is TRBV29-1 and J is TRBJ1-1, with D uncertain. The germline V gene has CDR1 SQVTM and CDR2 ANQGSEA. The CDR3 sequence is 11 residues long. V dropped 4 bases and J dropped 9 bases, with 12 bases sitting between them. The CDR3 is CSVVVGGKAFF. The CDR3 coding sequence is TGCAGCGTTGTTGTCGGCGGAAAAGCTTTCTTT.

The CDR3 sequence is CSVHPHLRPGEGYTF. CDR3 DNA: TGCAGCGTTCATCCCCATCTAAGGCCAGGGGAGGGCTACACCTTC. The chain employs TRBV29-1 and TRBJ1-2; D possibly corresponds to TRBD1 (6 bases). Trimming pared 5 bases from V and 8 bases from J, leaving 24 bases between. There are 15 residues in the CDR3. Germline CDR1 SQVTM, CDR2 ANQGSEA.

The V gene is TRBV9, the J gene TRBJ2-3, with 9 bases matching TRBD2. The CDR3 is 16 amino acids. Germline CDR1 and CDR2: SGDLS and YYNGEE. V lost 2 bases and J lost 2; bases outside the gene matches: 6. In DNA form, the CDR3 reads TGTGCCAGCAGCGTCCTTAGCGGGAGCCTCACAGATACGCAGTATTTT. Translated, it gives CASSVLSGSLTDTQYF.

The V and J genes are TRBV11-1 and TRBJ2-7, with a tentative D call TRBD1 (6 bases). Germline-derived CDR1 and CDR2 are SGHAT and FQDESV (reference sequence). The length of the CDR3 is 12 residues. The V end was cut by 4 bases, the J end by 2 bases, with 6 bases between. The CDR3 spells CASSWDTYEQYF. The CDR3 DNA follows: TGTGCCAGCAGCTGGGACACCTACGAGCAGTACTTC. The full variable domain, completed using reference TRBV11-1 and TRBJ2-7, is EAEVAQSPRYKITEKSQAVAFWCDPISGHATLYWYRQILGQGPELLVQFQDESVVDDSQLPKDRFSAERLKGVDSTLKIQPAELGDSAMYLCASSWDTYEQYFGPGTRLTVT.

The CDR3 is CASSSDYLSYNEQFF. As DNA, the CDR3 is TGTGCCAGCAGCTCGGACTACCTCTCCTACAATGAGCAGTTCTTC. The chain is built from TRBV7-9 and TRBJ2-1, with a tentative D call TRBD2 (6 bases). Per germline, CDR1 SEHNR and CDR2 FQNEAQ (reference sequence). This CDR3 region has 15 residues. Trimming took off 4 bases at V and 0 bases at J, with 10 bases between the two ends.

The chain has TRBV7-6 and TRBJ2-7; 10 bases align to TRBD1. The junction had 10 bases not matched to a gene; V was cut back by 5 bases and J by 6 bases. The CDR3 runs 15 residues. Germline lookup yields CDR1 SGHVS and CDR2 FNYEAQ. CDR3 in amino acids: CASSLEGQGNGEQYF. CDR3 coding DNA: TGTGCCAGCAGCCTAGAGGGACAGGGGAACGGCGAGCAGTACTTC.

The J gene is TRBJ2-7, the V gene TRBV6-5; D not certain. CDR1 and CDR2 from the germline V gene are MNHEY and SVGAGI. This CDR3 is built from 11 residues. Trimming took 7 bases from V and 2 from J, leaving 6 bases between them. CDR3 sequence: CASKDPYEQYF. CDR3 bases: TGTGCCAGCAAAGACCCCTACGAGCAGTACTTC.

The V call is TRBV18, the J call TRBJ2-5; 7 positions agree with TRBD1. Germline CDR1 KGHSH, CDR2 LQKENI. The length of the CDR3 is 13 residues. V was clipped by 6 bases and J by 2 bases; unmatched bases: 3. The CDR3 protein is CASSPGQQETQYF. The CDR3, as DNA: TGTGCCAGCTCCCCGGGACAGCAAGAGACCCAGTACTTC. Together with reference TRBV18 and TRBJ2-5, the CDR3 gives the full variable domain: NAGVMQNPRHLVRRRGQEARLRCSPMKGHSHVYWYRQLPEEGLKFMVYLQKENIIDESGMPKERFSAEFPKEGPSILRIQQVVRGDSAAYFCASSPGQQETQYFGPGTRLLVL.

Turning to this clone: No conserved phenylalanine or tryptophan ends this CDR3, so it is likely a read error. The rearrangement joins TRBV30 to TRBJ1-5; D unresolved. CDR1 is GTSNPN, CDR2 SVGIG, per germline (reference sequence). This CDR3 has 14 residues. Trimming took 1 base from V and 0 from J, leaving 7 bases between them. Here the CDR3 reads CAWSAGASNQPQHL. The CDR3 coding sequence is TGTGCCTGGAGTGCTGGAGCTAGCAATCAGCCCCAGCATCTT.

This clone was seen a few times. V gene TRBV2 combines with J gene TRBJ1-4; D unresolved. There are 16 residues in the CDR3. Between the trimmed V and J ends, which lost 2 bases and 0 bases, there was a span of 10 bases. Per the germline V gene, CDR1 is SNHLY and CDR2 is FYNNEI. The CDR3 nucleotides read TGTGCCAGCAGTGAATTTCAGAGGGCAACTAATGAAAAACTGTTTTTT. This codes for CASSEFQRATNEKLFF.

This CDR3 reads CASSVAFRGPNTGELFF. DNA for the CDR3: TGTGCCAGCAGCGTAGCGTTCAGGGGACCGAACACCGGGGAGCTGTTTTTT. The chain is built from TRBV9 and TRBJ2-2, with D maybe TRBD1 (6 bases). The CDR3 is 17 amino acids. V gave up 0 bases and J gave up 0 bases, with 12 bases separating them. Germline lookup yields CDR1 SGDLS and CDR2 YYNGEE. The full variable domain, rest sourced from reference TRBV9 and TRBJ2-2, is DSGVTQTPKHLITATGQRVTLRCSPRSGDLSVYWYQQSLDQGLQFLIQYYNGEERAKGNILERFSAQQFPDLHSELNLSSLELGDSALYFCASSVAFRGPNTGELFFGEGSRLTVL.

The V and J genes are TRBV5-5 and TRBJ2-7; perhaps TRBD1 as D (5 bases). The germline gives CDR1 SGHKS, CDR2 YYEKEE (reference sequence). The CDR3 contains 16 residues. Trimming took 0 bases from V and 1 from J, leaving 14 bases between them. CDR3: CASSLERTRVSYEQYV. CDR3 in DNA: TGTGCCAGCAGCTTGGAACGGACACGAGTTTCCTACGAGCAGTACGTC.

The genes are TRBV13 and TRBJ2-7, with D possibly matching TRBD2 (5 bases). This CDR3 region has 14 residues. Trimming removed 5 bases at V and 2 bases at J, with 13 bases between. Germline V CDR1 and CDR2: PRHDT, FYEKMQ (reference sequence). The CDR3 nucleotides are TGTGCCAGCAGCCCGACGGGGAACCCCTACGAGCAGTACTTC. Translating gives CASSPTGNPYEQYF.

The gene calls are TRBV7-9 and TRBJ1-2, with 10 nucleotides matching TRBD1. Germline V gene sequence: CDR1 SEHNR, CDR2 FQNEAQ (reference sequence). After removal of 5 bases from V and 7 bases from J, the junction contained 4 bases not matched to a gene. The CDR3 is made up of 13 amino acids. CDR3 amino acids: CASSPTGGTGYTF. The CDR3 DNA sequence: TGTGCCAGCAGCCCGACAGGGGGCACTGGCTACACCTTC.

CDR3 protein: CASNRRPNTEAFF. The CDR3 nucleotides read TGTGCCAGCAACAGACGGCCGAACACTGAAGCTTTCTTT. The genes are TRBV5-6 and TRBJ1-1; D is unresolved. V lost 6 bases and J lost 1, with 10 bases in between. The CDR3 contains 13 residues. From germline, CDR1 is SGHDT and CDR2 YYEEEE. Filled out from reference TRBV5-6 and TRBJ1-1, the complete variable domain reads DAGVTQSPTHLIKTRGQQVTLRCSPKSGHDTVSWYQQALGQGPQFIFQYYEEEERQRGNFPDRFSGHQFPNYSSELNVNALLLGDSALYLCASNRRPNTEAFFGQGTRLTVV.